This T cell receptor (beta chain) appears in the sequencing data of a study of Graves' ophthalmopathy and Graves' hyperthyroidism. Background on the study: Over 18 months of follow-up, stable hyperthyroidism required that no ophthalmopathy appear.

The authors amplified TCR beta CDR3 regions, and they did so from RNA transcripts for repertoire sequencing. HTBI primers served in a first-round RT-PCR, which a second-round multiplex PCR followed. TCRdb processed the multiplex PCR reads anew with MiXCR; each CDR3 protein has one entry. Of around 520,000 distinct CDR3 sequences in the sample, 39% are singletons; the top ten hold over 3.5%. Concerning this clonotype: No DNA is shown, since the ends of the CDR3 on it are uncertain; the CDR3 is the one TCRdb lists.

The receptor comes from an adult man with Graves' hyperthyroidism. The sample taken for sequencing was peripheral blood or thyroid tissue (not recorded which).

The CDR3 loop reads CASSSSIEQYF. The chain carries TRBV5-1 and TRBJ2-7. Per the germline V gene, CDR1 is SGHRS and CDR2 is YFSETQ. From its first to its last residue, the CDR3 has 11 amino acids.